Detailed here is one TCR beta chain. This CDR3 spans 14 amino acids. Germline V gives CDR1 SNHLY, CDR2 FYNNEI. Losses at the gene ends were 8 bases for V and 2 bases for J; bases not matched to a gene: 5. Authors' processing steps: By means of reference gene primer amplification, nucleated cell counts were estimated. Assay used: immunoSEQ multiplex PCR; TCRdb lists only in-frame clones, some missing. V, J and clone size reflect that table, while D and trimming were determined from the DNA. The table includes tens of thousands of clones, about 85% detected once. This entry comes from a study of blood T cell repertoires in COVID-19. Whole-study context: Acute and convalescent COVID-19 specimens originated in the United States, Italy and Spain. T cells, B-cell-depleted T cells, or PBMCs supplied cDNA or gDNA.

Enrollment of patients from Seattle took place during active infection, with longitudinal follow-up. This clonotype originated in a man aged 60 to 69 with COVID-19, enrolled during active disease. The sample comprised peripheral blood. This chain joins TRBV2 and TRBJ2-1; 8 bases line up with TRBD2. CDR3 region: CASLEREPYNEQFF. The CDR3, as DNA: TGTGCCAGCCTAGAGCGGGAGCCCTACAATGAGCAGTTCTTC.